This TCR beta chain emerged from a study of blood T cell repertoires in COVID-19. Study-level background: PBMCs, B-cell-depleted T cells, or T cells were the source of the cDNA or gDNA that made up the material.

Here immunoSEQ multiplex PCR was the method, and the copy in TCRdb shows in-frame clones only, minus some. The repertoire holds a few hundred thousand clones, over 75% seen once, with 9% to 9.5% in the top ten. CDR1 SGHVS and CDR2 FQNEAQ come from the germline V gene. V lost 2 bases to trimming and J lost 1 base, with 8 bases between them. CDR3 length: 15 amino acids. Sequencing used peripheral blood. The receptor comes from a man in his late teens or twenties with active or convalescent COVID-19. The chain recombines TRBV7-8 with TRBJ2-2; weak D call: TRBD1 (5 bases). CDR3 amino acids: CASSLRQLNTGELFF. CDR3 in DNA: TGTGCCAGCAGCTTACGACAGTTGAACACCGGGGAGCTGTTTTTT.